The T cell receptor (beta chain) under discussion was sequenced for a study of CD8 T cells in Susac syndrome. An input of roughly 0.45 to 1 ug of RNA was subjected to reverse transcription using random hexamers. Via MiXCR, TCRdb re-called the immunoSEQ multiplex PCR reads, giving one row per CDR3 protein. The repertoire holds 150,000 to 200,000 distinct CDR3 sequences, around 90% seen once, with roughly 0.08% in the top ten. V lost 1 base, J lost 0 bases, and 6 bases lay in between. This CDR3 spans 13 amino acids. Per the germline V gene, CDR1 is DFQATT and CDR2 is SNEGSKA (reference sequence). The TCR sequence derives from a human donor in good health. Material: CD4+ T cells from PBMCs. This chain links TRBV20-1 with TRBJ2-5, with unresolved D. CDR3 loop: CSARVSYQETQYF. CDR3 DNA sequence: TGCAGTGCTAGAGTCTCATACCAAGAGACCCAGTACTTC.